This entry features one T cell receptor (beta chain) sequence. Its matching antigen is unknown. Germline assignment: CDR1 SGHVS and CDR2 FQNEAQ. V dropped 6 bases and J dropped 2; count of bases not matched to a gene: 12. The CDR3 contains 16 residues. This sample is drawn from a study of shared clonotypes between healthy human individuals. Study-wide context: Researchers assigned three CD4 naive, three CD4 memory, two CD8 naive and one CD8 memory plate to each donor.

Some clones are missing from TCRdb's copy, which holds only in-frame ones; the method was immunoSEQ multiplex PCR. The sample has around 650,000 clones, approximately 96% seen once. General study findings and limits: Non-shared clonotypes had lower generation probabilities than those shared by all four donors.

As defined, naive CD8 cells were CD45RO-negative and positively selected for CCR7, with terminally differentiated effector memory CD45RA+ cells excluded. Donors had no recently reported acute infections or vaccinations and were HIV-negative. The chain recombines TRBV7-8 with TRBJ2-5; 7 bases fit TRBD2. The clonotype originates from a woman in her thirties in good health. Sequencing input: naive CD8+ T cells sorted from blood. CDR3 amino acids: CASSRLLATKQETQYF. CDR3 DNA: TGTGCCAGCAGTAGGCTACTAGCGACTAAACAAGAGACCCAGTACTTC.